Each of the 5 T cell receptor beta chains below was sequenced from the same sample in a study of T-cell reconstitution after alpha-beta-depleted transplantation in children. Preparation of the TCRbeta library used unique molecular identifiers. TCRdb independently ran MiXCR on the PCR reads; one entry per CDR3 protein. The table has some 450,000 distinct CDR3 sequences, about 40% seen once. The source material was PBMCs, sampled before TCRalphabeta/CD19-depleted stem cell transplant. Receptor source: a girl aged 2-10 years with aplastic anemia, due to receive a stem cell transplant.

This clonotype was observed a few times. The CDR3 region has the DNA TGTGCCAGCAGCCCACTAGCGGACGGCTACGAGCAGTACTTC. Translating it yields CASSPLADGYEQYF. This chain connects TRBV9 to TRBJ2-7, with 8 bases that match TRBD2. V trimming: 4 bases; J trimming: 3 bases; junction bases outside the gene matches: 6. The CDR3 consists of 14 residues. CDR1 is SGDLS, CDR2 YYNGEE, per germline.

This clonotype was seen repeatedly, ten times or more. The chain uses TRBV25-1 and TRBJ2-1, with no clear D. This CDR3 is built from 13 residues. Deletions cut 3 bases from V and 2 bases from J, with 5 bases between. The V gene's germline CDR1 is MGHDK and CDR2 SYGVNS. CDR3 DNA: TGTGCCAGCAGTGATTCTACCTACAATGAGCAGTTCTTC. It encodes CASSDSTYNEQFF.

Only one count was recorded for this clonotype. The genes are TRBV20-1 and TRBJ2-6, with 8 positions matching TRBD1. Germline CDR1 reads DFQATT; CDR2 reads SNEGSKA (reference sequence). The CDR3 is made up of 20 amino acids. Trimming took 1 base from V and 0 from J; bases not matched to a gene: 14. CDR3 protein: CSARGTGKKTADSGANVLTF. The CDR3 DNA reads TGCAGTGCTAGAGGGACAGGGAAAAAAACGGCCGACTCTGGGGCCAACGTCCTGACTTTC.

This clonotype was detected only a few times. The chain links TRBV5-1 to TRBJ2-1, with 7 positions matching TRBD1. The CDR3 totals 13 residues. The trim removed 2 bases at V and 7 bases at J, leaving 3 bases unmatched. Germline V lookup: CDR1 SGHRS, CDR2 YFSETQ. The CDR3 coding sequence is TGCGCCAGCAGCTTATTGACAGGGAATGAGCAGTTCTTC. This sequence encodes CASSLLTGNEQFF.

The chain uses TRBV12-3 or TRBV12-4 and TRBJ2-2; a possible D gene is TRBD1 (5 bases). The V end lost 5 bases, the J end lost 2 bases, and 12 bases lay between the germline ends. The CDR3 runs 15 residues. CDR3 region: CASSTLTDNTGELFF. DNA for the CDR3: TGTGCCAGCAGTACCTTGACAGACAACACCGGGGAGCTGTTTTTT.